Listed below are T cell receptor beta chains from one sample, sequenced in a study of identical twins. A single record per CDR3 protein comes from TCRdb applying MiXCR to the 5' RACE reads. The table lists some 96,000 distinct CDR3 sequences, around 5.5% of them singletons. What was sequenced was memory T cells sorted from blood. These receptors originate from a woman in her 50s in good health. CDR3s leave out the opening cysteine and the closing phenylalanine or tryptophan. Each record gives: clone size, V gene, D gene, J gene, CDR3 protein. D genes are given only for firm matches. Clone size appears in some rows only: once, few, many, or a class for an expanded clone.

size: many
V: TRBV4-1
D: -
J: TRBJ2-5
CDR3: ASSWPRRDAHNQETQY

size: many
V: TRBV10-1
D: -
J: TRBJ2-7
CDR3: ASSESRGSREQY

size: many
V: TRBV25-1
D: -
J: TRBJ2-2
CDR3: ASRVGTRELF

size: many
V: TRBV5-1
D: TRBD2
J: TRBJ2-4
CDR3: ASSALGTSGIAKNIQY

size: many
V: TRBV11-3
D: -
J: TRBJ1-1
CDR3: ASSLTAGTEAF

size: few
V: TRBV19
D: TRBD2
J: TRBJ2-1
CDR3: ASSTRTSYEQF

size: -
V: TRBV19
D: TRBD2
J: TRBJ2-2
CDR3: ASMGLAGVGELF

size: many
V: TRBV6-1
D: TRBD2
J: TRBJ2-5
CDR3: ASSEQLAGDEETQY

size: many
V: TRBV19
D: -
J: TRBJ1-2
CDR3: ATSRYGYT

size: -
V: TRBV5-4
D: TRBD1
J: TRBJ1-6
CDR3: ASSSEGQGPGSPLH

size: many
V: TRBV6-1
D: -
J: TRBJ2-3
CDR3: ASSELREAQY

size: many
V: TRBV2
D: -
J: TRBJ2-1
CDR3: ASSETPDGTWF

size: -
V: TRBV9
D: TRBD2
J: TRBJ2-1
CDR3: ASSPPGLAGVFYNEQF

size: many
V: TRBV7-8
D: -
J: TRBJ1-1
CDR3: ASSLAPEGRAF

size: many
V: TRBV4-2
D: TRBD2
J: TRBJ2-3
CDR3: ASSQAHGTSGMSDTQY

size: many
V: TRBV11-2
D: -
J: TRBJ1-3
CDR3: ASGNGGSGNTIY

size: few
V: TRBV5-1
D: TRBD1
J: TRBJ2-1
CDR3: ASSLEGAGEQF

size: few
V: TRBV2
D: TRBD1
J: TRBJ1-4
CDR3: ASSESDRATGEKLF

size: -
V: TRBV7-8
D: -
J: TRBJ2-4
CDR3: ASSPRPDLAKNIQY

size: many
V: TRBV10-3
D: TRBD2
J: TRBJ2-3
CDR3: AISERTSGGNGDTQY

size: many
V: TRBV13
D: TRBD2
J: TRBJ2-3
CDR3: ASSPRDYQESDTQY

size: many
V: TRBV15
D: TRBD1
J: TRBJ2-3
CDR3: ATSSSGTGSTDTQY

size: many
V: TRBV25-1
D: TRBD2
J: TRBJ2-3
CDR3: ASSELREGEYTDTQY

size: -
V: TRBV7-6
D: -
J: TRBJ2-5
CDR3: ASSLAIGPGTQY

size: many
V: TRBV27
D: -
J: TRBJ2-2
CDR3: ASSFRRSYTGELF

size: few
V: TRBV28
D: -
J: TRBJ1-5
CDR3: ASSLSGSGQPQH

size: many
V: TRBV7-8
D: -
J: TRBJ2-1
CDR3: ASSTRNNEQF

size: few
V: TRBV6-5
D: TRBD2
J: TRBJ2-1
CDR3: ASSFGLAGKQF

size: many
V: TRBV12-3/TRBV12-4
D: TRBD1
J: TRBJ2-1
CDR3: ASSLRDSHNEQF

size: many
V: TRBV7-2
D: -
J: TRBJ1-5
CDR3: ASSLVPLNQPQH

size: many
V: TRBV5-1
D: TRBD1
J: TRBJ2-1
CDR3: ASSKGQFSLSYNEQF

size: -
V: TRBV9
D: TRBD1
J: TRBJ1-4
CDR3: ASSAGQTLNEKLF

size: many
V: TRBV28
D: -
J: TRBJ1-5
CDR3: ASSFDWNQPQH

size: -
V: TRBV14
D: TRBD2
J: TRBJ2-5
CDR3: ASSQERLAALQETQY

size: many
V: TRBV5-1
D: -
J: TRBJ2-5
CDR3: ASSFPGQETQY

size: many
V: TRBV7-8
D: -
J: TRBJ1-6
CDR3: ASSLVQGTGSNSPLH

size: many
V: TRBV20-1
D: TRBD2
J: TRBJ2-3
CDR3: SASGLAGNTQY

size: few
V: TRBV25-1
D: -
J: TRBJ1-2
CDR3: ASSPGRLNYGYT

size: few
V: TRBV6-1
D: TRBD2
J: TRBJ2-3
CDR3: ASSEGPAGDTQY

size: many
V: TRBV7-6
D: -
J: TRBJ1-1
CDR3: ASSLSRAGSNTEAF

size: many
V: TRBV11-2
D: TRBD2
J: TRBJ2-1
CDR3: ASSSLSGIVNEQF